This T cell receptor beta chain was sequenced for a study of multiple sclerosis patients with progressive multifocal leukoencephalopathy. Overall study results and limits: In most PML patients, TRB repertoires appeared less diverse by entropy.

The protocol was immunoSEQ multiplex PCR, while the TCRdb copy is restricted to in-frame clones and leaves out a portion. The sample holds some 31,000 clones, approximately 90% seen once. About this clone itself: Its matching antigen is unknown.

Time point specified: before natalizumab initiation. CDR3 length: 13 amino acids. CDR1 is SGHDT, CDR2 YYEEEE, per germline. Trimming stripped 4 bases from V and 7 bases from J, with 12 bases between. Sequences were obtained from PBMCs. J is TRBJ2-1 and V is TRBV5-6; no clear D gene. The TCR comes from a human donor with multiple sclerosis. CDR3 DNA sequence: TGTGCCAGCAGCGCAGACCGGCGTAATGAGCAGTTCTTC. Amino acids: CASSADRRNEQFF.